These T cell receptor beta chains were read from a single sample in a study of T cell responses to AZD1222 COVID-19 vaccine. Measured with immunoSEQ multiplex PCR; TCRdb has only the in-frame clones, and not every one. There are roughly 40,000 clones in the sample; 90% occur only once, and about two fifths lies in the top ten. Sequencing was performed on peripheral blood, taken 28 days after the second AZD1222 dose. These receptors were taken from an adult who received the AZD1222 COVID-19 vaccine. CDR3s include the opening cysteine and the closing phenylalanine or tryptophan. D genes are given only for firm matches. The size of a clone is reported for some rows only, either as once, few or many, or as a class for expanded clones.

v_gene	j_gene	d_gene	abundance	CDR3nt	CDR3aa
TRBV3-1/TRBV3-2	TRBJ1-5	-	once	TGTGCCAGCAGCCTAAGTAGTAGCAATCAGCCCCAGCATTTT	CASSLSSSNQPQHF
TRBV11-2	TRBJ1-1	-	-	TGTGCCAGCAGCTTAGCGGGATACACTGAAGCTTTCTTT	CASSLAGYTEAFF
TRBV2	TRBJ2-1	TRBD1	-	TGTGCCAGCAGCGCAACGACAGGGGGCAATGAGCAGTTCTTC	CASSATTGGNEQFF
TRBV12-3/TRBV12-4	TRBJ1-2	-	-	TGTGCCAGCAGCCAAGGGGTGGGCTACACCTTC	CASSQGVGYTF
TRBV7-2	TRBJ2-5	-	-	TGTGCCAGCAGCTTCGCCAGGGTGGGGACCCAGTACTTC	CASSFARVGTQYF
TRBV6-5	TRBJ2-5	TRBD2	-	TGTGCCAGCAGTACCCGGGGGGACCTAGAGACCCAGTACTTC	CASSTRGDLETQYF
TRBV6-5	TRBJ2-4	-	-	TGTGCCAGCAGTAGGGTTGGAGGGGACATTCAGTACTTC	CASSRVGGDIQYF
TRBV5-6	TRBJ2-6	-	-	TGTGCCAGCAGCACAACTAGCTCTGGGGCCAACGTCCTGACTTTC	CASSTTSSGANVLTF
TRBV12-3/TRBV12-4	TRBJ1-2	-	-	TGTGCCAGCAGTTTCAACAGTAACTATGGCTACACCTTC	CASSFNSNYGYTF
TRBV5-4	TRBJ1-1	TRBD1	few	TGTGCCAGCAGCATCGGACAGGGTCGAACTGAAGCTTTCTTT	CASSIGQGRTEAFF
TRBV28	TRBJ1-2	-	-	TGTGCCAGCAGTTTACAGGACCTACTCTATGGCTACACCTTC	CASSLQDLLYGYTF
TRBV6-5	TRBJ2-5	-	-	TGTGCCAGCAGTTACTCGACTGGGGAGACCCAGTACTTC	CASSYSTGETQYF
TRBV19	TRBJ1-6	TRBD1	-	TGTGCCAGTAGTATAGGACAGGGACAATCACCCCTCCACTTT	CASSIGQGQSPLHF
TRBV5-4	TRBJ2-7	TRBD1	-	TGTGCCAGCAGCGACGTAGGGACAGCCGACGAGCAGTACTTC	CASSDVGTADEQYF
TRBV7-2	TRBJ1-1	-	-	TGTGCCAGCAGCTCTCCTCCTAGGGGGAACACTGAAGCTTTCTTT	CASSSPPRGNTEAFF
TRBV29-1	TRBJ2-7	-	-	TGCAGCGTTGATTTCATCGGGGGCGAGCAGTACTTC	CSVDFIGGEQYF
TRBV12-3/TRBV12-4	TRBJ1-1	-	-	TGTGCCAGCAGTCGGGTCCCATCTGAAGCTTTCTTT	CASSRVPSEAFF
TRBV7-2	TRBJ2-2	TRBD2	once	TGTGCCAGCAGCGGATCGACTAGCGGGACCTCCACCGGGGAGCTGTTTTTT	CASSGSTSGTSTGELFF
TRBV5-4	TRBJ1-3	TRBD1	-	TGTGCCAGCAGCAAATGGACAGGGAACACCATATATTTT	CASSKWTGNTIYF
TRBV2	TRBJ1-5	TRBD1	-	TGTGCCAGCAGTTTGGACAGGGGAAATCAGCCCCAGCATTTT	CASSLDRGNQPQHF
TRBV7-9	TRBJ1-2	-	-	TGTGCCAGCAGCGACGGAGGATACTTCTATGGCTACACCTTC	CASSDGGYFYGYTF
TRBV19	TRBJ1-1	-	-	TGTGCCAGTAGTGTCCAGGACAGGAACACTGAAGCTTTCTTT	CASSVQDRNTEAFF
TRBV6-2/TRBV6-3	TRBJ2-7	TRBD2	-	TGTGCCAGCAGTCCGGGACTAGCGTTATACGAGCAGTACTTC	CASSPGLALYEQYF
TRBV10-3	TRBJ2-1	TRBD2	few	TGTGCCATCCGAGGGACTAGCGGGCGGGGTGGCAATGAGCAGTTCTTC	CAIRGTSGRGGNEQFF
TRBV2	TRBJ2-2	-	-	TGTGCCAGCAGTGCAACAGCCACCGGGGAGCTGTTTTTT	CASSATATGELFF
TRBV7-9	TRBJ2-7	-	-	TGTGCCATCTGGACTGAGACAATCGACGAGCAGTACTTC	CAIWTETIDEQYF
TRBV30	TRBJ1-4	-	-	TGTGCCTGGAGCCTCTCTAATGAAAAACTGTTTTTT	CAWSLSNEKLFF
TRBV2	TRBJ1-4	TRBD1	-	TGTGCCAGCAGACCAGACAGGGGGCCTAATGAAAAACTGTTTTTT	CASRPDRGPNEKLFF
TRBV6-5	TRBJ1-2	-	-	TGTGCCAGCAGTTACCTGGGAGGGCTCTATGGCTACACCTTC	CASSYLGGLYGYTF
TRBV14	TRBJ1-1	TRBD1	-	TGTGCCAGCAGCCCACAGGGGCTTGACGCTTTCTTT	CASSPQGLDAFF
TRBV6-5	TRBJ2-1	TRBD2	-	TGTGCCAGCAGTAGGGGACTAGGAGGTTACAATGAGCAGTTCTTC	CASSRGLGGYNEQFF
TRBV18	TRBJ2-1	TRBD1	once	TGTGCCAGCTCACCCCGGCAGGGGGCGGGCAATGAGCAGTTCTTC	CASSPRQGAGNEQFF
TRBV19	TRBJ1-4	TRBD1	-	TGTGCCAGTAGTCACAAAGGGGGCGAAAAACTGTTTTTT	CASSHKGGEKLFF
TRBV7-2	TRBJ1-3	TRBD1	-	TGTGCCAGCAGCGAGGACAGGGGTGGAAACACCATATATTTT	CASSEDRGGNTIYF
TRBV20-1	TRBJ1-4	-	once	TGCAGTGCCAGTTCAGGGCAGACTAATGAAAAACTGTTTTTT	CSASSGQTNEKLFF
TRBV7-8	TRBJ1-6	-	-	TGTGCCAGCAGCAACCCGAACCTAAATTCACCCCTCCACTTT	CASSNPNLNSPLHF
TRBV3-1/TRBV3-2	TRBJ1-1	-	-	TGTGCCAGCAGCCAACAGGGTAACACTGAAGCTTTCTTT	CASSQQGNTEAFF
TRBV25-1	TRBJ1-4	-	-	TGTGCCAGCAGTGAGGGTGGGGGACGCGGTGAAAAACTGTTTTTT	CASSEGGGRGEKLFF
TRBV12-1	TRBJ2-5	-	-	TGTGCCAGCAGCTTTGGTTCTAGCGGGGAAGAGACCCAGTACTTC	CASSFGSSGEETQYF
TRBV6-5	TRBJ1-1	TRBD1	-	TGTGCCAGCAGACAAAACAGGGGGTCGGGCACTGAAGCTTTCTTT	CASRQNRGSGTEAFF
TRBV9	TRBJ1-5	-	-	TGTGCCAGCAGCGTAGATGCAGGGTTCAATCAGCCCCAGCATTTT	CASSVDAGFNQPQHF
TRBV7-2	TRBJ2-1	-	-	TGTGCCAGCAGCTTAGCGGGGGGCCGCCCCGTAGCCAATGAGCAGTTCTTC	CASSLAGGRPVANEQFF
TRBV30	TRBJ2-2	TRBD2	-	TGTGCCTGGACCGGGACTAAGAAGACCGGGGAGCTGTTTTTT	CAWTGTKKTGELFF
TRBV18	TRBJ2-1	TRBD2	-	TGTGCCAGCTCACCAACTAGCGGGGGGGCGGCTGAGCAGTTCTTC	CASSPTSGGAAEQFF
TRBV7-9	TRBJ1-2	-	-	TGTGCCAGCAGCTGGGGGACCTCACCGACCGGCTACACCTTC	CASSWGTSPTGYTF
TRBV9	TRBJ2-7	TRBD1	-	TGTGCCAGCAGCAGGGACAGGGACACCTACGAGCAGTACTTC	CASSRDRDTYEQYF
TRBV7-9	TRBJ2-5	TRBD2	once	TGTGCCAGCATTTTAGCGGGGGAAGAGACCCAGTACTTC	CASILAGEETQYF
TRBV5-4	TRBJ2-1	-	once	TGTGCCAGCACTCTCGCGGGTCAGGGCCTCCATGAGCAGTTCTTC	CASTLAGQGLHEQFF
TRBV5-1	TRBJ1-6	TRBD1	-	TGCGCCAGCAGCTCCTACGGGACAGCCAATTCACCCCTCCACTTT	CASSSYGTANSPLHF
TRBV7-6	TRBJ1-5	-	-	TGTGCCAGCAGCTTAGGGGGCAGTAGCAATCAGCCCCAGCATTTT	CASSLGGSSNQPQHF
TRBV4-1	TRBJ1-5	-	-	TGCGCCAGCAGGGCTGGTGTGGTGGGCAATCAGCCCCAGCATTTT	CASRAGVVGNQPQHF
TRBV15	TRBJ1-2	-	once	TGTGCCACCAGCAGTGTGATCAGAGAGAAGGTGACTGGCTACACCTTC	CATSSVIREKVTGYTF
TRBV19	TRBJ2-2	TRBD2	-	TGTGCCAGTAGTATCACTAGCGGGCAAAGTCCCGGGGAGCTGTTTTTT	CASSITSGQSPGELFF
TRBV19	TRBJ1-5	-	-	TGTGCCAGTAGACCTCAGGACAGCTTGAGGCCCCAGCATTTT	CASRPQDSLRPQHF
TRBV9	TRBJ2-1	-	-	TGTGCCAGCAGCGACAGAACAGGGACGGCTGGCAATGAGCAGTTCTTC	CASSDRTGTAGNEQFF
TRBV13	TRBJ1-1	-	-	TGTGCCAGCAGCTTAGGCAATCGGAACACTGAAGCTTTCTTT	CASSLGNRNTEAFF
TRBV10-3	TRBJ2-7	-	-	TGTGCCATCAGTGTGCGGGCGGGGTTAAGCTCCTACGAGCAGTACTTC	CAISVRAGLSSYEQYF
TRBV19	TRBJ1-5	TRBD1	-	TGTGCCAGTAATACAGGGGTGGTCAATCAGCCCCAGCATTTT	CASNTGVVNQPQHF
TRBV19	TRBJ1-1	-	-	TGTGCCAGTAGTATCGGTGCGGGGGCCCACACTGAAGCTTTCTTT	CASSIGAGAHTEAFF
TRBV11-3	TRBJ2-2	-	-	TGTGCCAGCAGGTCCCGGAACACCGGGGAGCTGTTTTTT	CASRSRNTGELFF